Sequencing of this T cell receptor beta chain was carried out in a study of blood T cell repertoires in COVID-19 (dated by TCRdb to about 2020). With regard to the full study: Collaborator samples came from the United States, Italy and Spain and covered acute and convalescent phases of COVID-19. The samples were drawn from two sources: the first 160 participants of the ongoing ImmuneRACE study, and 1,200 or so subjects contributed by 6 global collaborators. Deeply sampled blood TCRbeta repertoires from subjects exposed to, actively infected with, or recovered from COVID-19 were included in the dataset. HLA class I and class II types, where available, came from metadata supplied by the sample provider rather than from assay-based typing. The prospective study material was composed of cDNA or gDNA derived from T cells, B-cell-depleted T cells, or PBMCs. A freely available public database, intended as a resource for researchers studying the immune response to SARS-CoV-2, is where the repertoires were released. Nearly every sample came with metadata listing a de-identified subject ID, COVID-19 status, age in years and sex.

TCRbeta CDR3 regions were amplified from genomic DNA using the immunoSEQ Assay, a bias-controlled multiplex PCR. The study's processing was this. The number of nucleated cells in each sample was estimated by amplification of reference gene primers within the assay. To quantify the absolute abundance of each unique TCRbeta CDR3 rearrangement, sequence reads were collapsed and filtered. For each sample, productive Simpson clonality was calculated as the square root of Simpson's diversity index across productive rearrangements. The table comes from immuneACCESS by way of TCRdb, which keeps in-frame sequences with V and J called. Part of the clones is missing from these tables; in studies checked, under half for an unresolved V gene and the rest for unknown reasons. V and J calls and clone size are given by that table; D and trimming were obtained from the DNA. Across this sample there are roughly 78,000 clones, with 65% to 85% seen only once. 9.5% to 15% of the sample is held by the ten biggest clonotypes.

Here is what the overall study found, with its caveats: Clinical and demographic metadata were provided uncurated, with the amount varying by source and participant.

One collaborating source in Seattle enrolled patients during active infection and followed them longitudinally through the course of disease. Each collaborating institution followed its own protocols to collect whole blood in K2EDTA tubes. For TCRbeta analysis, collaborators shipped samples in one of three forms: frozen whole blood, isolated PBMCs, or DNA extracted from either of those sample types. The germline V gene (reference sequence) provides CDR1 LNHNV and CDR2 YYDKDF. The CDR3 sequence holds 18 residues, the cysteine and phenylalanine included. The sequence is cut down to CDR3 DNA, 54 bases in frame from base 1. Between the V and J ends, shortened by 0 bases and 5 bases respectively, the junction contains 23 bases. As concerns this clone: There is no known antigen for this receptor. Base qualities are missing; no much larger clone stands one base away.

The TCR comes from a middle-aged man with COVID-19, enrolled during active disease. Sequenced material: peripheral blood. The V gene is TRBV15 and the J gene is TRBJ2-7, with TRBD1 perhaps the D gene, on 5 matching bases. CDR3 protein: CATSRDHLGQGIVNEQYF. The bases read TGTGCCACCAGCAGAGATCATTTGGGCCAGGGTATCGTCAACGAGCAGTACTTC.